This section outlines one T cell receptor (beta chain) sequence together with its context. The CDR3 totals 16 residues. Germline V lookup: CDR1 SGHTA, CDR2 FQGTGA. V trimming: 0 bases; J trimming: 7 bases; junction bases outside the gene matches: 7. The data are from a study of T cells in Graves' hyperthyroidism and ophthalmopathy. The CDR3 regions of TCR beta were amplified from RNA transcripts. The TCR CDR3 was amplified in a first-round RT-PCR using the HTBI primer set. TCRdb re-derived calls from the multiplex PCR reads in MiXCR, one entry per CDR3 protein. The profile shows over 700,000 distinct CDR3 sequences, 38% of them singletons.

The chain employs TRBV7-3 and TRBJ1-1, with 11 bases identical to TRBD1. The specimen sequenced was blood. The clonotype was recovered from a man in his late teens or twenties with Graves' hyperthyroidism. This CDR3 is CASSLTFGQGASEAFF. The CDR3 DNA reads TGTGCCAGCAGCTTAACTTTCGGACAGGGGGCTAGTGAAGCTTTCTTT.